The clone carrying this TCR beta chain came up a few times. What it recognizes is unknown. The record originates from a study of T cells in Graves' hyperthyroidism and ophthalmopathy. The CDR3 runs to 14 residues. The V gene's germline CDR1 is MNHEY and CDR2 SMNVEV (reference sequence). Trimming left V 2 bases short and J 8 bases short, with 13 bases between. The hyperthyroidism patients had all been newly diagnosed, and their disease duration was under 2 months. Their ages ranged from 18 to 65 years. It was 10 ml of fresh peripheral blood that supplied the PBMCs. RNA transcripts provided the source from which TCR beta CDR3 regions were amplified. HTBI primers drove first-round RT-PCR of the TCR CDR3. Each CDR3 protein is one row after TCRdb ran MiXCR on the multiplex PCR reads. The sample holds more than 500,000 distinct CDR3 sequences, 15% to 20% seen once. The study, taken as a whole, reports: Among thyroid clonotypes expanded above 0.001, most also appeared in blood.

This TCR derives from a woman in her 30s with Graves' hyperthyroidism. Sequencing used blood. The J gene is TRBJ1-3, the V gene TRBV27; D not resolved. CDR3 coding DNA: TGTGCCAGCAGTTTAAATCGTAATGCGGACACCATATATTTT. Translation gives CASSLNRNADTIYF.